These 6 T cell receptor beta chains originate from one sample sequenced in a study of shared clonotypes between healthy human individuals. As defined, naive CD8 cells were CD45RO-negative and positively selected for CCR7, with terminally differentiated effector memory CD45RA+ cells excluded. The data were produced by immunoSEQ multiplex PCR, yet TCRdb's version contains in-frame clones alone and is incomplete. This sample has approximately 600,000 clones, with 85% to 95% found just once. Sequences were obtained from naive CD8+ T cells sorted from blood. The receptors originated from a woman in her 30s in good health.

The chain links TRBV6-5 to TRBJ1-4, with D possibly matching TRBD1 (5 bases). The CDR3 extends over 12 amino acids. The V gene's germline CDR1 is MNHEY and CDR2 SVGAGI. Trimming shortened V by 2 bases and J by 8 bases, and 6 bases separated the two germline ends. CDR3 in amino acids: CASSYGGEKLFF. The CDR3 coding sequence is TGTGCCAGCAGTTACGGGGGAGAAAAACTGTTTTTT.

V is TRBV27 and J is TRBJ2-1; D unresolved. The CDR3 has 15 amino acids. The germline V gene has CDR1 MNHEY and CDR2 SMNVEV (reference sequence). Deletions cut 3 bases from V and 0 bases from J, with 9 bases between. Written as DNA, the CDR3 is TGTGCCAGCAGTTTCGACTTTAGCTCCTACAATGAGCAGTTCTTC. Its translation is CASSFDFSSYNEQFF.

As to this clone: Other DNA sequences of this sample code for an identical CDR3. Written as DNA, the CDR3 is TGTGCCTGGAGTGTAGGGCCGAGCAATCAGCCCCAGCATTTT. Translated: CAWSVGPSNQPQHF. This sequence joins TRBV30 and TRBJ1-5, with D unresolved. The V and J ends lost 0 bases and 1 base respectively, with 7 bases between them. CDR1 and CDR2 from the germline V gene are GTSNPN and SVGIG (reference sequence). This CDR3 is built from 14 residues.

This sequence joins TRBV27 and TRBJ2-3; the match to TRBD2 covers 7 bases. V lost 3 bases to trimming and J lost 6 bases; unmatched junction nucleotides: 9. The CDR3 consists of 15 residues. Germline V lookup: CDR1 MNHEY, CDR2 SMNVEV (reference sequence). CDR3 in amino acids: CASSFTGTIADTQYF. Here the CDR3 DNA reads TGTGCCAGCAGTTTCACCGGGACTATCGCTGATACGCAGTATTTT.

This chain connects TRBV5-1 to TRBJ2-7, with D tentatively TRBD1 (6 bases). Germline loops: CDR1 SGHRS, CDR2 YFSETQ. V lost 3 bases and J 0 bases, leaving 10 bases between the germline ends. This CDR3 has 14 amino acids. The CDR3, as DNA: TGCGCCAGCAGCTCCCGGACAGCCTCCTACGAGCAGTACTTC. Protein product: CASSSRTASYEQYF. The whole variable domain, filled in from reference TRBV5-1 and TRBJ2-7, reads KAGVTQTPRYLIKTRGQQVTLSCSPISGHRSVSWYQQTPGQGLQFLFEYFSETQRNKGNFPGRFSGRQFSNSRSEMNVSTLELGDSALYLCASSSRTASYEQYFGPGTRLTVT.

The J gene is TRBJ2-7, the V gene TRBV6-1; D is unresolved. V was pared by 2 bases and J by 6 bases, with 11 bases between. Germline values: CDR1 MNHNS, CDR2 SASEGT. The CDR3 is made up of 13 amino acids. The CDR3, as DNA: TGTGCCAGCAGTGAAAGTGTGGGGTTCGAGCAGTACTTC. Its translation: CASSESVGFEQYF.